This is a list of T cell receptor beta chains from one sample in a study of blood T cell repertoires in COVID-19. Using immunoSEQ multiplex PCR, the repertoire was profiled, and TCRdb retains in-frame clones only, with some absent. The sample has about 150,000 clones; about four fifths are singletons. The sample taken for sequencing was peripheral blood. The receptors derive from an elderly woman with acute or convalescent COVID-19. Both conserved end residues are part of each CDR3. Fields, in order: D gene, J gene, V gene, clone size, CDR3 protein, CDR3 DNA. D genes are given only for firm matches. Expanded clones get a size class; other rows say once, few or many, or leave the size out.

TRBD2 TRBJ2-7 TRBV7-2 . CASSSSGSGSYEQYF TGTGCCAGCAGCTCCAGCGGGAGTGGTTCCTACGAGCAGTACTTC
. TRBJ2-2 TRBV6-5 once CASSYDSRRYTGELFF TGTGCCAGCAGTTACGATTCTCGGAGGTACACCGGGGAGCTGTTTTTT
TRBD1 TRBJ1-2 TRBV30 . CAWSVKIRGTLGYTF TGTGCCTGGAGTGTAAAGATCAGGGGGACGCTTGGCTACACCTTC
TRBD2 TRBJ2-7 TRBV6-5 . CASSYSAGEPFEQYF TGTGCCAGCAGTTACTCTGCGGGGGAGCCCTTCGAGCAGTACTTC
. TRBJ2-7 TRBV19 once CASSIVGQAYEQYF TGTGCCAGTAGTATAGTTGGGCAGGCCTACGAGCAGTACTTC
. TRBJ1-1 TRBV5-1 . CASSPGGRMNTEAFF TGCGCCAGCAGCCCTGGGGGCAGAATGAACACTGAAGCTTTCTTT
TRBD2 TRBJ2-1 TRBV2 . CASSGLAVFYNEQFF TGTGCCAGCAGTGGACTAGCGGTTTTCTACAATGAGCAGTTCTTC
TRBD1 TRBJ1-2 TRBV2 . CASSDRRQGNGYTF TGTGCCAGCAGTGATCGTCGACAGGGCAATGGCTACACCTTC
TRBD1 TRBJ2-1 TRBV7-9 . CASSAGTGPYNEQFF TGTGCCAGCAGCGCCGGGACAGGGCCCTACAATGAGCAGTTCTTC
TRBD1 TRBJ2-7 TRBV11-2 . CASSAQGASYEQYF TGTGCCAGCAGCGCACAGGGGGCGTCCTACGAGCAGTACTTC
TRBD2 TRBJ2-5 TRBV9 . CASSVGLRGASETQYF TGTGCCAGCAGCGTAGGACTGCGGGGGGCGTCGGAGACCCAGTACTTC
. TRBJ2-1 TRBV5-1 . CASSNPRTGFNEQFF TGCGCCAGCAGCAACCCTAGGACGGGATTCAATGAGCAGTTCTTC
. TRBJ2-1 TRBV11-2 once CASSWGQVNEQFF TGTGCCAGCAGCTGGGGGCAGGTCAATGAGCAGTTCTTC
. TRBJ2-3 TRBV2 few CASRTHRRAFGTQYF TGTGCCAGCCGGACCCACAGGAGGGCATTTGGTACGCAGTATTTT
. TRBJ1-4 TRBV19 . CASRNPGLDVGKLFF TGTGCCAGTAGGAACCCGGGACTGGATGTAGGAAAACTGTTTTTT
. TRBJ2-7 TRBV2 few CASTSHYEQYF TGTGCCAGCACTTCACACTACGAGCAGTACTTC
. TRBJ1-2 TRBV7-9 . CASSDRSSGYTF TGTGCCAGCAGTGACAGATCCAGTGGCTACACCTTC
TRBD2 TRBJ2-1 TRBV5-1 . CASSYGGSGNYEQFF TGCGCCAGCAGCTACGGCGGTAGCGGGAACTATGAGCAGTTCTTC
. TRBJ2-1 TRBV12-3/TRBV12-4 . CASRLGGYNEQFF TGTGCCAGCAGGCTAGGAGGGTACAATGAGCAGTTCTTC
TRBD1 TRBJ1-1 TRBV24-1 . CATSEPSGQGLMNTEAFF TGTGCCACCAGTGAGCCCTCAGGACAGGGGCTGATGAACACTGAAGCTTTCTTT
. TRBJ1-2 TRBV27 . CASSSGTWGYTF TGTGCCAGCAGTTCAGGGACTTGGGGCTACACCTTC
. TRBJ1-5 TRBV19 . CASSIRGIKQPQHF TGTGCCAGTAGTATAAGGGGAATTAAACAGCCCCAGCATTTT
TRBD1 TRBJ2-7 TRBV29-1 . CSVGGTGGNEQYF TGCAGCGTTGGAGGGACAGGAGGTAACGAGCAGTACTTC
TRBD1 TRBJ2-5 TRBV5-1 . CASSLAGETGEHF TGCGCCAGCAGCTTGGCCGGGGAGACAGGGGAGCACTTC
TRBD1 TRBJ1-1 TRBV7-3 few CASSLTGDSGEAFF TGTGCCAGCAGCTTAACAGGGGACAGCGGTGAAGCTTTCTTT
. TRBJ1-1 TRBV25-1 . CASSDSAVTEAFF TGTGCCAGCAGTGACAGCGCGGTCACTGAAGCTTTCTTT
. TRBJ2-5 TRBV5-8 . CASSLSRVQETQYF TGTGCCAGCAGCTTGTCCCGGGTCCAAGAGACCCAGTACTTC
TRBD1 TRBJ1-4 TRBV19 . CASSLGQGPNEKLFF TGTGCCAGTAGTTTGGGACAGGGCCCTAATGAAAAACTGTTTTTT
. TRBJ2-5 TRBV3-1/TRBV3-2 . CASSPGQETQYF TGTGCCAGCAGCCCGGGACAAGAGACCCAGTACTTC